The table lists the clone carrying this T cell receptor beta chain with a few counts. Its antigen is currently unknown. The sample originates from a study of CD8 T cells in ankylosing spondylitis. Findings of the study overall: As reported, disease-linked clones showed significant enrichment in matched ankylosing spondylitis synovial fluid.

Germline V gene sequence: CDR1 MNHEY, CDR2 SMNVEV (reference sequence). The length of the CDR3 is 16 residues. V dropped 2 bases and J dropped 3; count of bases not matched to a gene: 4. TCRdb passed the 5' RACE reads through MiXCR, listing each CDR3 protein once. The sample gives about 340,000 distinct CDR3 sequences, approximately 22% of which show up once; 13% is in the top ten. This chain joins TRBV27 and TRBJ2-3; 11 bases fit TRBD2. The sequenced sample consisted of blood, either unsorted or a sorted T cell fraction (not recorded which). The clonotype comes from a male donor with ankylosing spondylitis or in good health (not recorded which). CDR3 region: CASSLLAGGQTDTQYF. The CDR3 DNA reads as TGTGCCAGCAGTTTACTAGCGGGGGGCCAGACAGATACGCAGTATTTT.